This T cell receptor beta chain is drawn from a study of technical replicates of blood from a handful of donors. Produced via immunoSEQ multiplex PCR; TCRdb's table is partial and in-frame only. This sample carries approximately 82,000 clones, approximately 94% of them seen once, and the ten largest clones take just over 0.25%. CDR1 is GTSNPN, CDR2 SVGIG, per germline (reference sequence). The V and J ends lost 3 bases and 2 bases, in that order; junction bases with no gene match: 3. The CDR3 covers 14 residues. The chain joins TRBV30 to TRBJ2-5, with 10 bases identical to TRBD2. Sequencing input: T cells isolated from PBMCs. The TCR originated in a human donor in good health. The chain's CDR3 is CAWRVAGGQETQYF. The CDR3 DNA reads as TGTGCCTGGAGAGTAGCGGGGGGACAAGAGACCCAGTACTTC.